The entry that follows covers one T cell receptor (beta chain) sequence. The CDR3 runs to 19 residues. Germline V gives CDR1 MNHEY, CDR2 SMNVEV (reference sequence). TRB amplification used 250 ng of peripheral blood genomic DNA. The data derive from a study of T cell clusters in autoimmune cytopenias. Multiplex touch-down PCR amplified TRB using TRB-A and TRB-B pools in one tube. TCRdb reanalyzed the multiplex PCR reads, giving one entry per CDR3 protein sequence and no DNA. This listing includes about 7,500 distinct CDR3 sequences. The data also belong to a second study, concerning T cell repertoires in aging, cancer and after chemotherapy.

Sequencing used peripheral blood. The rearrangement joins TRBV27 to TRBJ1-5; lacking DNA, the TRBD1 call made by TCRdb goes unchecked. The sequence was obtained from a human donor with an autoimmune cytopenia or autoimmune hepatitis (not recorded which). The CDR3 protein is CASSTIRDRGRNTEQPQHF.